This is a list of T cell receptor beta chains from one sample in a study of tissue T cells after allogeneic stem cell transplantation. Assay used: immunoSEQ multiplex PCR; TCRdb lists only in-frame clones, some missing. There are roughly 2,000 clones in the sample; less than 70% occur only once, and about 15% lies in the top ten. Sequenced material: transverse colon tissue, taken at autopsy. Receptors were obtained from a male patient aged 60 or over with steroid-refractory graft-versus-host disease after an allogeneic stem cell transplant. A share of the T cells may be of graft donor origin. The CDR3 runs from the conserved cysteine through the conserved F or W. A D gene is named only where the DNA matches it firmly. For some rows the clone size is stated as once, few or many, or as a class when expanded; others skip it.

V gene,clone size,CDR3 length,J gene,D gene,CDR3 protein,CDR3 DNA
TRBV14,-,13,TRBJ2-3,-,CASSRLGADTQYF,TGTGCCAGCAGCCGCCTGGGGGCAGATACGCAGTATTTT
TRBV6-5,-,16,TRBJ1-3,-,CASSYSMRGTLGTIYF,TGTGCCAGCAGTTACTCGATGAGGGGGACCCTCGGCACCATATATTTT
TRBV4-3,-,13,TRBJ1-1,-,CASSQQGPTEAFF,TGCGCCAGCAGCCAACAGGGACCCACTGAAGCTTTCTTT
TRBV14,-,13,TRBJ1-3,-,CASSQDRGNTIYF,TGTGCCAGCAGCCAAGATCGGGGAAACACCATATATTTT
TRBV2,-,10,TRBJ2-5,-,CASREETQYF,TGTGCCAGCAGGGAAGAGACCCAGTACTTC
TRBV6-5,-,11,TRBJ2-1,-,CASSWGNEQFF,TGTGCCAGCAGCTGGGGCAATGAGCAGTTCTTC
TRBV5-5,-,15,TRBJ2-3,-,CASSLVQGRTDTQYF,TGTGCCAGCAGCTTGGTGCAGGGACGCACAGATACGCAGTATTTT
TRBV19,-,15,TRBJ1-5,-,CASSTTARGVSPQHF,TGTGCCAGTAGTACCACCGCTAGGGGCGTCTCGCCCCAGCATTTT
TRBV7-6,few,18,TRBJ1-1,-,CASSLTQAVPYEHSEAFF,TGTGCCAGCAGCTTAACTCAGGCGGTCCCTTATGAACATAGTGAAGCTTTCTTT
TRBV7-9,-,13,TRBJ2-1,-,CASSLGGTNEQFF,TGTGCCAGCAGCTTAGGTGGGACGAATGAGCAGTTCTTC
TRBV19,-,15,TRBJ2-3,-,CASSIPNVGADTQYF,TGTGCCAGTAGTATCCCCAATGTGGGGGCAGATACGCAGTATTTT
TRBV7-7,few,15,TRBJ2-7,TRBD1,CASSYGQGDTYEQYF,TGTGCCAGCAGCTATGGACAGGGGGACACCTACGAGCAGTACTTC
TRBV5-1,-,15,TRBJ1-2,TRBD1,CASSLGGTGYDGYTF,TGCGCCAGCAGCTTGGGAGGGACAGGGTATGACGGCTACACCTTC
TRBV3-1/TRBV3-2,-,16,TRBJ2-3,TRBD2,CASSQERLAVTDTQYF,TGTGCCAGCAGCCAGGAACGACTAGCGGTCACAGATACGCAGTATTTT
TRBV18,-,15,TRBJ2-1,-,CASSPTMGPGNEQFF,TGTGCCAGCTCACCCACCATGGGTCCGGGTAATGAGCAGTTCTTC
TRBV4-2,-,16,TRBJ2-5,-,CASSLPGPTYQETQYF,TGTGCCAGCAGCCTCCCCGGCCCGACTTATCAAGAGACCCAGTACTTC
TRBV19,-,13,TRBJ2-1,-,CASSIRGEGEQFF,TGTGCCAGTAGTATCAGGGGAGAAGGTGAGCAGTTCTTC
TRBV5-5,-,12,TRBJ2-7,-,CASSSLGVEQYF,TGTGCCAGCAGTTCCTTGGGGGTTGAGCAGTACTTC
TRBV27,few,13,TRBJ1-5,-,CASSLRWEQPQHF,TGTGCCAGCAGTTTAAGATGGGAACAGCCCCAGCATTTT
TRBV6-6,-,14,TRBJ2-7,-,CASSSARGAGEQYF,TGTGCCAGCAGTAGCGCACGAGGGGCGGGGGAGCAGTACTTC